The entry that follows covers one T cell receptor beta chain sequence. Its antigen is not known. The record originates from a study of CD4+ T cells in melanoma. Regarding the study as a whole: A reported correlation linked neoantigen-specific CD4+ T cells to CD8+, macrophage and B cell function. Neoantigen-specific CD4+ T cells in melanoma reportedly had diverse differentiation states.

The data were produced by immunoSEQ multiplex PCR, yet TCRdb's version contains in-frame clones alone and is incomplete. The sample lists about 9,900 clones, roughly two thirds occurring once. The CDR3 is 13 residues long. Germline V CDR1 and CDR2: SEHNR, FQNEAQ (reference sequence). Trimming took 4 bases from V and 5 from J, leaving 11 bases between them. This TCR derives from a human donor with melanoma. The chain combines TRBV7-9 with TRBJ1-1, with D unclear. Material: peripheral blood. The CDR3 region has the DNA TGTGCCAGCAGCTCTTATCAGAGGACTGAAGCTTTCTTT. It codes for CASSSYQRTEAFF.